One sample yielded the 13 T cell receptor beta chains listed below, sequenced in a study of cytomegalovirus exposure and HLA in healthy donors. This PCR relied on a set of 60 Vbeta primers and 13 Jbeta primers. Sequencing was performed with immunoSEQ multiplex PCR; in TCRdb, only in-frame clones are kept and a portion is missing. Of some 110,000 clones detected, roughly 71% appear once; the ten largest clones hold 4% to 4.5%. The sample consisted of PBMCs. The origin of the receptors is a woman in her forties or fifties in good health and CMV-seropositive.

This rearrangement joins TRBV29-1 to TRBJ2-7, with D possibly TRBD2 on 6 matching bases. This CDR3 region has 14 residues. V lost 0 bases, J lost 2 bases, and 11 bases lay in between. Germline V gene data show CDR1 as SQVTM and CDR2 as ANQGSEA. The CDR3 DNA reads TGCAGCGTTGAAGAGGGGGGTGAGACCTACGAGCAGTACTTC. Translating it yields CSVEEGGETYEQYF.

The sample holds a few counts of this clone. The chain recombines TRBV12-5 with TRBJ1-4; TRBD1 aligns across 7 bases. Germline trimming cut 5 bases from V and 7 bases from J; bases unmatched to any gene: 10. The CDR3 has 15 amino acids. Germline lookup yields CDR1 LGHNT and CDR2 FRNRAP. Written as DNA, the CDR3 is TGTGCTAGTGGTATAGACAGGGTGATGATTGAAAAACTGTTTTTT. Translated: CASGIDRVMIEKLFF.

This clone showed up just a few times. The CDR3 reads CASYPTLNYGYTF. CDR3 DNA: TGTGCCAGCTATCCGACTTTAAACTATGGCTACACCTTC. This rearrangement joins TRBV28 to TRBJ1-2, with D unclear. The germline CDR1 and CDR2 sequences are MDHEN and SYDVKM. The length of the CDR3 is 13 residues. The V end lost 8 bases, the J end lost 2 bases, and 12 bases lay between the germline ends.

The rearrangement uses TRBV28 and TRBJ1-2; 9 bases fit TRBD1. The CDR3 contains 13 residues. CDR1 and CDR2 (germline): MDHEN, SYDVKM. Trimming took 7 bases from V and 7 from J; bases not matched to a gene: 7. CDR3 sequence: CASTTGGAGGYTF. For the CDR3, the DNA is TGTGCCAGCACTACAGGGGGCGCCGGTGGCTACACCTTC.

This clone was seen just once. The CDR3 is CASSDLRYEQYF. DNA of the CDR3: TGTGCCAGCAGCGATCTGCGCTACGAGCAGTACTTC. The genes are TRBV7-2 and TRBJ2-7; no reliable D call. CDR3 length: 12 residues. Trimming took 5 bases from V and 3 from J, leaving 8 bases between them. Germline-derived CDR1 and CDR2 are SGHTA and FQGNSA.

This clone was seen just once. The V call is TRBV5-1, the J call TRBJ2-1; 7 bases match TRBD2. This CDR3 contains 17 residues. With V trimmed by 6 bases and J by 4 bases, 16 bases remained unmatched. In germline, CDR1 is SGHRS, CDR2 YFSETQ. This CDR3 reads CASTTEMWGGVYNEQFF. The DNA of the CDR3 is TGCGCCAGCACCACAGAGATGTGGGGGGGGGTATACAATGAGCAGTTCTTC.

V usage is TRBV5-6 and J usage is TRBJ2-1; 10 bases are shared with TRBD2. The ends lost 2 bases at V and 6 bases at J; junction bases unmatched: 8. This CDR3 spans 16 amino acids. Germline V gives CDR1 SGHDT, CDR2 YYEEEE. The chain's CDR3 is CASSFPPRLAGNEQFF. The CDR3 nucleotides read TGTGCCAGCAGCTTCCCCCCCCGACTAGCGGGCAATGAGCAGTTCTTC.

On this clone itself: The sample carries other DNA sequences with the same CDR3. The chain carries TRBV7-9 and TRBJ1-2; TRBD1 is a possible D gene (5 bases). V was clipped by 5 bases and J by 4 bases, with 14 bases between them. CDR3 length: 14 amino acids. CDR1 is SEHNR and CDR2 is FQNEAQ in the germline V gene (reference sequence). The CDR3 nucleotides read TGTGCCAGCAGCACAGATGGGGGGGGCTATGGCTACACCTTC. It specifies CASSTDGGGYGYTF.

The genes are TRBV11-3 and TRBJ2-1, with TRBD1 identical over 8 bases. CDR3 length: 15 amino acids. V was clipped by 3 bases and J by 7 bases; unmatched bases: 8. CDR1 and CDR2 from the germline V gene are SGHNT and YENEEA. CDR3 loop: CASSFDRGGLNEQFF. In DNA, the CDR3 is TGTGCCAGCAGCTTCGACAGGGGAGGTTTGAATGAGCAGTTCTTC.

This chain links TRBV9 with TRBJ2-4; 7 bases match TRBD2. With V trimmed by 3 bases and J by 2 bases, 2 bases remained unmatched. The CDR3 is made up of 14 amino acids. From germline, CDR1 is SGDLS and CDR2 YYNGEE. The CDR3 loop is CASSGEGTKNIQYF. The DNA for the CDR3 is TGTGCCAGCAGCGGGGAGGGAACCAAAAACATTCAGTACTTC.

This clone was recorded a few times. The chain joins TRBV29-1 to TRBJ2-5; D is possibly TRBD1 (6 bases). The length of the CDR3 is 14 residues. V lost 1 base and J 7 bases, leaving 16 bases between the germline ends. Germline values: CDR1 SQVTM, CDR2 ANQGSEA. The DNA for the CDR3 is TGCAGCGTTGAAGTCGGGCTCCGAGGGGGGACCCAGTACTTC. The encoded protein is CSVEVGLRGGTQYF.

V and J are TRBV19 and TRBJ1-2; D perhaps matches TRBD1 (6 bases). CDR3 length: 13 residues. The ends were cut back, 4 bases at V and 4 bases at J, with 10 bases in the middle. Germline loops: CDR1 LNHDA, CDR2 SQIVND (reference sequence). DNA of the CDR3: TGTGCCAGTAGTAAACAGGGTTCCTATGGCTACACCTTC. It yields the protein CASSKQGSYGYTF.

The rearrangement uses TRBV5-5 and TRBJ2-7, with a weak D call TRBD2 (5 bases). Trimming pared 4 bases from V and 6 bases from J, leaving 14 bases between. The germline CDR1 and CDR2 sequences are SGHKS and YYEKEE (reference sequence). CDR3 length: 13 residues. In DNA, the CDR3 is TGTGCCAGCAGCCCCTACGGGGAAGGCGAGCAGTACTTC. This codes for CASSPYGEGEQYF.